The sequence of this T cell receptor (beta chain) was determined in a study of T cell responses to AZD1222 COVID-19 vaccine. Study findings and constraints: The sample set comprised mostly white British donors with more females, and clonal diversity was possibly underestimated. Spike-wide vaccine-associated CD4 TCRs dominated at 160-218 and 743-854. Unmutated regions of variants are reportedly targeted by nearly half of spike-specific TCRs.

Note on this clone: Its target is not known.

Here immunoSEQ multiplex PCR was the method, and the copy in TCRdb shows in-frame clones only, minus some. The sample contains about 130,000 clones, around 84% of which appear only once. Germline-derived CDR1 and CDR2 are SGHTA and FQGNSA. The CDR3 contains 17 residues. V lost 5 bases to trimming and J lost 0 bases; unmatched junction nucleotides: 10. This TCR derives from an adult in good health. Sample: peripheral blood, taken on day 0 of AZD1222 vaccination. This chain links TRBV7-2 with TRBJ1-5, with TRBD1 identical over 7 bases. For the CDR3, the DNA is TGTGCCAGCAGCCCCGACGAGACAGGGAGTAGCAATCAGCCCCAGCATTTT. It codes for CASSPDETGSSNQPQHF.